This T cell receptor beta chain was sequenced for a study of cytomegalovirus exposure and HLA in healthy donors. From germline, CDR1 is MNHNS and CDR2 SASEGT. The CDR3 contains 14 residues. J gave up 3 bases and V 5 bases, and 4 bases lay outside the gene matches. On this clone itself: The antigen is undetermined.

PCR was performed using 60 Vbeta and 13 Jbeta primers. Method: immunoSEQ multiplex PCR; TCRdb's copy keeps in-frame clones and lacks some. Here the sample table reports around 140,000 clones. Findings and limits, study-wide: TCR beta sequences numbering under 20,000 were associated with HLA alleles at 0.05 false discovery rate in a later analysis.

The source of this sequence is a woman aged 50 to 60 in good health and CMV-seronegative. The V call is TRBV6-1, the J call TRBJ1-5; TRBD1 aligns across 7 bases. Sample: PBMCs. For the CDR3, the DNA is TGTGCCAGCAGTTCGACAGGGACCAATCAGCCCCAGCATTTT. Protein sequence: CASSSTGTNQPQHF.